A single sample is the source of the 6 T cell receptor beta chains below, sequenced in a study of response to subunit inactivated influenza vaccine. One entry per CDR3 protein, called by TCRdb with MiXCR from the RT-PCR reads. Among about 520,000 distinct CDR3 sequences listed, approximately 7.2% were seen once. Specimen: PBMCs from blood, collected about 23 months after vaccination. The receptors originated from a man aged 50 to 69 who received an inactivated influenza vaccine.

This clonotype has a handful of counts. The chain is built from TRBV20-1 and TRBJ1-3; unclear D gene. Between the trimmed V and J ends, which lost 5 bases and 0 bases, there was a span of 11 bases. In germline, CDR1 is DFQATT, CDR2 SNEGSKA (reference sequence). The CDR3 runs 14 residues. DNA for the CDR3: TGCAGTGCTCTCAACTCGTACTCTGGAAACACCATATATTTT. Translating gives CSALNSYSGNTIYF.

This clonotype was seen many times. The gene calls are TRBV6-1 and TRBJ2-7; tentative D call: TRBD2 (7 bases). Germline V CDR1 and CDR2: MNHNS, SASEGT. V lost 11 bases and J 4 bases, leaving 18 bases between the germline ends. The CDR3 loop spans 13 amino acids. CDR3: CAGGAGGGYEQYF. CDR3 coding DNA: TGTGCCGGGGGGGCAGGAGGAGGTTACGAGCAGTACTTC.

This clonotype was detected many times. The gene calls are TRBV7-8 and TRBJ2-3, with D possibly matching TRBD2 (5 bases). The V end lost 2 bases, the J end lost 4 bases, and 13 bases lay between the germline ends. The CDR3 has 15 amino acids. From germline, CDR1 is SGHVS and CDR2 FQNEAQ. As DNA, the CDR3 is TGTGCCAGCAGCTTAAGTGCCGGGGTAGCAGATACGCAGTATTTT. Translating it yields CASSLSAGVADTQYF.

This chain uses TRBV15 with TRBJ2-3, with 8 nucleotides matching TRBD2. The CDR3 is made up of 16 amino acids. V shed 0 bases, J shed 3 bases, and the junction held 5 bases outside the gene matches. Germline V gene data show CDR1 as LNHNV and CDR2 as YYDKDF (reference sequence). CDR3 protein: CATSREISGGTDTQYF. The CDR3, as DNA: TGTGCCACCAGCAGAGAAATAAGCGGGGGAACAGATACGCAGTATTTT.

The J gene is TRBJ2-5, the V gene TRBV3-1; D perhaps matches TRBD2 (7 bases). Trimming shortened V by 8 bases and J by 4 bases, and 17 bases separated the two germline ends. This CDR3 is built from 14 residues. Looked up from germline, CDR1 is LGHDT and CDR2 is YNNKEL (reference sequence). The CDR3 nucleotides are TGTGCCAGCGGTGCGGCGGGGGCAGGAGAGACCCAGTACTTC. Its translation is CASGAAGAGETQYF.

This clonotype was observed a few times. The gene calls are TRBV11-2 and TRBJ2-1, with D possibly matching TRBD2 (5 bases). This CDR3 spans 15 amino acids. The V end lost 4 bases, the J end lost 12 bases, and 22 bases lay between the germline ends. Germline lookup yields CDR1 SGHAT and CDR2 FQNNGV. The CDR3 DNA reads as TGTGCCAGCAGCTCCCCTCTGAGGGCCTCGAGAGGGCAGTTCTTC. It translates to CASSSPLRASRGQFF.